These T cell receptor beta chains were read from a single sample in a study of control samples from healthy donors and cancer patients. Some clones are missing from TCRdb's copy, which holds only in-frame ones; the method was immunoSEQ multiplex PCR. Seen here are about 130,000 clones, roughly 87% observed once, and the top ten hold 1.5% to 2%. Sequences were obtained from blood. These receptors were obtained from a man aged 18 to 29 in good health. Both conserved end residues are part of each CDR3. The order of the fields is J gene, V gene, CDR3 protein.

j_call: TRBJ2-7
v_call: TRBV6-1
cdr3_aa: CASSAGQGYASYEQYF

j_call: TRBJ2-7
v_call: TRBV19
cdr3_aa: CASSIKKVDRPIGYFYEQYF

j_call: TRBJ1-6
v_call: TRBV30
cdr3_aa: CAWSASGPNSPLHF

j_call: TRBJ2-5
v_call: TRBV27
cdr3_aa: CASSNYRAGGTQYF

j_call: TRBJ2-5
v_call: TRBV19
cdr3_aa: CASSWGAETQYF

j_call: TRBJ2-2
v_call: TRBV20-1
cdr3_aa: CSASKDPGGSGELFF

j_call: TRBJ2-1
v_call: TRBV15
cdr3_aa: CATMGYADNEQFF

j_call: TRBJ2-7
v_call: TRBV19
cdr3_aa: CASSQRRDRGSEQYF

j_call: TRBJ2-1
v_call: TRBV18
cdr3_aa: CASSPGGPGFNEQFF

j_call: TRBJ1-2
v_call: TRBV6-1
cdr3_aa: CASSEVQKANYGYTF

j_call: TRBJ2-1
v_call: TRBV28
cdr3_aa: CASSFDRDLVYNEQFF

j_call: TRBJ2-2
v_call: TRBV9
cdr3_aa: CASSVRGSNGELFF

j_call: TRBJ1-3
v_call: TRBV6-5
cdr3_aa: CASRPSGRDTIYF

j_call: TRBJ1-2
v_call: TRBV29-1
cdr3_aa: CSVEDLKYFTESYGYTF

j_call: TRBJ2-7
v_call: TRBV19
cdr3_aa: CASTPSAASSYEQYF

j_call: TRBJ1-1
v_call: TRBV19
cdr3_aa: CASSIGQAVAEAFF

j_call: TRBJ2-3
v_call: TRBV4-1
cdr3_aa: CASSHARLAGAYTDTQYF

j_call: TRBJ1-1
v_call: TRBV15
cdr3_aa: CATSRDRTGRTFF

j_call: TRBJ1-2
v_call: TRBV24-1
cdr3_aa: CATSDPSVQANYGYTF

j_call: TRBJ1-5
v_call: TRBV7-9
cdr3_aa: CASAKYSNQPQHF

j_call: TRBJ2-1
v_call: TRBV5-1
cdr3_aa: CASSLVYTSEIEQFF

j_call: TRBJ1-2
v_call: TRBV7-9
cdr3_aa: CASSATDFSGYTF

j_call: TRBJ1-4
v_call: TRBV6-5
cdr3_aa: CASTGTRGEKLFF

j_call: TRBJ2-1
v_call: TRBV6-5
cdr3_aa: CASSSLAGNEQFF

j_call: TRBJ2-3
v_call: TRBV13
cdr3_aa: CASSDTGLSTSSGSPDTQYF

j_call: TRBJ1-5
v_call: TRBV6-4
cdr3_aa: CASSETGEEHQPQHF

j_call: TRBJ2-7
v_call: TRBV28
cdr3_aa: CASSPLGLAGLSYEQYF

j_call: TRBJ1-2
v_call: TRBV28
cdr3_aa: CASTTLYGYTF

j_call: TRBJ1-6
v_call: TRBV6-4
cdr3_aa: CASSREGDSPLHF

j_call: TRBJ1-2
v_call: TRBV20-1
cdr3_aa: CSASQGAGGYTF

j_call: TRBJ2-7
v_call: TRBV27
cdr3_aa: CASSLGDRQYEQYF

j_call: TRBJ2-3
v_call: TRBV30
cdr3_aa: CACDMDGDTQYF

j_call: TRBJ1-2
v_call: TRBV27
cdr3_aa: CASSPGPNYGYTF

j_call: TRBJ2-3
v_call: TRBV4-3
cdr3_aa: CASSQEGSDTQYF

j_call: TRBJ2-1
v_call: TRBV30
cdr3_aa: CAWSVGTGLYNEQFF

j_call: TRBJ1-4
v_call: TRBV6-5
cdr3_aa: CASSYSRGTEGEKLFF

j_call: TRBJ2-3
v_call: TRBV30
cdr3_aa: CAWSGSGGRTDTQYF

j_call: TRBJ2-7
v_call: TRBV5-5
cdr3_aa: CASSLYTSGSYEQYF

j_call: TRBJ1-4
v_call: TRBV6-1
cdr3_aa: CASSEGGGNEKLFF

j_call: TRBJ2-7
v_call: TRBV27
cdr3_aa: CASSLWGTVGEQYF

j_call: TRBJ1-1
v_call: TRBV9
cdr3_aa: CASSQSLFNTEAFF

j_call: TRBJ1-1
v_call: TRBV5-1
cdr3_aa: CASSLTGTGGTEAFF

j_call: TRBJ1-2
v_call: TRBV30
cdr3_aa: CAAGTGGRYTF

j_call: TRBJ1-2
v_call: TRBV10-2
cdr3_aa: CASKRGGRDRPNYGYTF

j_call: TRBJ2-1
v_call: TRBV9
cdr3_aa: CASSVDPINEQFF

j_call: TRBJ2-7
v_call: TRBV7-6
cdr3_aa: CASSATLGGSEQYF

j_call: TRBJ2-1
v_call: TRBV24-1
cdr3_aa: CATSDSAGVSYNEQFF

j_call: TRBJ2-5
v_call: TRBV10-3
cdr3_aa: CAISESGGVGETQYF

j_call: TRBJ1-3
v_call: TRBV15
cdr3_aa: CATSRPGVARGNTIYF

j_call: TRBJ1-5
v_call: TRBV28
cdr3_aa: CASSTLSNQPQHF

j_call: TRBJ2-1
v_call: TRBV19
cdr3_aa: CASSIFREQFF

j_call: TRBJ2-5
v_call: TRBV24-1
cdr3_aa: CATSAGQGDGETQYF

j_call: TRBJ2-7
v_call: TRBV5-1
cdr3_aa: CASSTGTAALGAYEQYF

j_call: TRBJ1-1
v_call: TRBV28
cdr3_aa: CASSPGQAYTEAFF